The 2 T cell receptor beta chains given below trace back to one sample, sequenced in a study of shared clonotypes between healthy human individuals. CD8 cells regarded as naive lacked CD45RO, were positively chosen for CCR7, and omitted terminally differentiated effector memory CD45RA+ cells. The table came from immunoSEQ multiplex PCR; TCRdb's copy has only in-frame clones and leaves some out. The repertoire holds about 680,000 clones, about 91% seen once, with 24% in the top ten. The sample comprised naive CD8+ T cells sorted from blood. These receptors came from a man aged 25 to 40 in good health.

The chain links TRBV4-3 to TRBJ2-2, with D perhaps TRBD2 (7 bases). Germline V gene lookup returns CDR1 LGHNA and CDR2 YSLEER. V was pared by 1 base and J by 12 bases, with 21 bases between. The CDR3 runs to 16 residues. The CDR3 bases are TGCGCCAGCAGCCAAGGGAGGACAGCCGGGGAGGGGAAGCTGTTTTTT. Amino acid sequence: CASSQGRTAGEGKLFF.

The chain joins TRBV25-1 to TRBJ2-3; 9 nucleotides line up with TRBD2. From germline, CDR1 is MGHDK and CDR2 SYGVNS. This CDR3 region has 15 residues. The V and J ends lost 4 bases and 6 bases, in that order; junction bases with no gene match: 8. The CDR3 DNA reads as TGTGCCAGCAGTGTGGGAGCGGGAGGCCCCGATACGCAGTATTTT. Translated: CASSVGAGGPDTQYF.